Below, 2 T cell receptor beta chains from the same sample are listed, as sequenced in a study of CD8 T cells in cerebrospinal fluid in Alzheimer's disease. TCRdb reprocessed the 10x single-cell sequencing reads; each CDR3 protein has one entry and no DNA is given. The sample totals 1,500 to 2,000 distinct CDR3 sequences. Material for sequencing was cerebrospinal fluid. These receptors all stem from a human donor with mild cognitive impairment.

This clonotype is called large based on its frequency. The chain combines TRBV7-6 with TRBJ2-7; TCRdb's D call of TRBD1 is untestable without DNA. This CDR3 contains 13 residues. Germline lookup yields CDR1 SGHVS and CDR2 FNYEAQ. The CDR3 protein is CATSPAGRDEQYF.

This clonotype is deemed medium-sized by its frequency. This sequence joins TRBV14 and TRBJ2-2; there is no DNA to check the TCRdb D call of TRBD1. The germline V gene encodes CDR1 SGHDN and CDR2 FVKESK. The CDR3 loop spans 17 amino acids. This CDR3 reads CASSQDIGTGYTGELFF.